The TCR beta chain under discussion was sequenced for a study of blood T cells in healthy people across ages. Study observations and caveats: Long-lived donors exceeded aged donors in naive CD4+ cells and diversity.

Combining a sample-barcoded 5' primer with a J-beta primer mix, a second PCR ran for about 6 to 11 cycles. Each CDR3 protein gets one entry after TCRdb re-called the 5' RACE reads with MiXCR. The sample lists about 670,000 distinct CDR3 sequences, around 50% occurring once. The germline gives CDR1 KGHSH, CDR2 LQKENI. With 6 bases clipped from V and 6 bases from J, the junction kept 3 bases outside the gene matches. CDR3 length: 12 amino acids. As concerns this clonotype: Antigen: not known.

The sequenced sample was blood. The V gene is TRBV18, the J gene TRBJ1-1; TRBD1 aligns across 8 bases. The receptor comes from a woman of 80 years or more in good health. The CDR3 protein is CASSGQVAEAFF. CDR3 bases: TGTGCCAGCTCGGGACAGGTCGCTGAAGCTTTCTTT.